One and the same sample provided the 12 T cell receptor beta chains below, sequenced in a study of post-analysis software for immune sequencing data. Researchers reported that TCR beta cDNA libraries carried unique molecular identifiers. TCRdb reprocessed the PCR reads with MiXCR, giving one entry per CDR3 protein. The top ten clones hold about 12% of a sample with approximately 440,000 distinct CDR3 sequences, under 55% of them seen once. Study-level findings and limits: Patients showed TRBV5-6, TRBV5-1 and TRBV20-1 among roughly five TRBV segments more frequent than in controls.

Antigens of these TCRs are unknown. The sequencing input was blood. These receptors came from a girl under 18 with multiple sclerosis.

The V and J genes are TRBV29-1 and TRBJ2-7; D unresolved. Trimming took off 4 bases at V and 4 bases at J, with 11 bases between the two ends. Germline CDR1 is SQVTM and CDR2 is ANQGSEA. The CDR3 loop spans 12 amino acids. The CDR3 coding sequence is TGCAGCGTTGCGCTGGAACCTTACGAGCAGTACTTC. Protein sequence: CSVALEPYEQYF.

This clonotype was observed a few times. V usage is TRBV20-1 and J usage is TRBJ2-1; 12 bases agree with TRBD2. In germline, CDR1 is DFQATT, CDR2 SNEGSKA (reference sequence). CDR3 length equals 20 residues. V shed 0 bases and J 1 base; nucleotides not matched to a gene: 13. The CDR3 sequence: CSARDRLAGGPLGSYNEQFF. CDR3 bases: TGCAGTGCTAGAGATCGGCTAGCGGGAGGGCCGCTAGGATCCTACAATGAGCAGTTCTTC.

This chain uses TRBV5-6 with TRBJ1-2; TRBD1 might be the D (6 bases). Deletions cut 5 bases from V and 0 bases from J, with 14 bases between. The CDR3 runs to 15 residues. The germline CDR1 and CDR2 sequences are SGHDT and YYEEEE. DNA for the CDR3: TGTGCCAGCAGGCCGGGGGGCAGAACTAACTATGGCTACACCTTC. It yields the protein CASRPGGRTNYGYTF.

The chain carries TRBV7-9 and TRBJ2-1, with 7 bases lining up with TRBD1. Germline V gene data show CDR1 as SEHNR and CDR2 as FQNEAQ (reference sequence). This CDR3 is 14 amino acids long. Trimming removed 5 bases from V and 5 bases from J; junction bases left unmatched: 6. In DNA form, the CDR3 reads TGTGCCAGCAGCGAACACAGGGGAGACAATGAGCAGTTCTTC. Its translation is CASSEHRGDNEQFF. Looking up the rest from reference TRBV7-9 and TRBJ2-1 gives the full variable domain: DTGVSQNPRHKITKRGQNVTFRCDPISEHNRLYWYRQTLGQGPEFLTYFQNEAQLEKSRLLSDRFSAERPKGSFSTLEIQRTEQGDSAMYLCASSEHRGDNEQFFGPGTRLTVL.

This clonotype was picked up many times. The chain carries TRBV29-1 and TRBJ2-4, with D maybe TRBD1 (5 bases). The CDR3 length is 14 residues. Between the trimmed V and J ends, which lost 5 bases and 0 bases, there was a span of 11 bases. Per the germline V gene, CDR1 is SQVTM and CDR2 is ANQGSEA. This CDR3 reads CSVQGKLAKNIQYF. The CDR3 DNA sequence: TGCAGCGTTCAGGGAAAGTTAGCCAAAAACATTCAGTACTTC.

This clonotype came up a few times. V usage is TRBV12-3 or TRBV12-4 and J usage is TRBJ1-2, with 7 bases aligning to TRBD1. The CDR3 spans 13 residues. V trimming: 7 bases; J trimming: 7 bases; junction bases outside the gene matches: 9. CDR3 sequence: CASTATGRSGYTF. DNA for the CDR3: TGTGCCAGCACCGCGACAGGGAGAAGTGGCTACACCTTC.

This clonotype was detected only a few times. This chain uses TRBV5-1 with TRBJ2-7; the D is unclear. Germline values: CDR1 SGHRS, CDR2 YFSETQ. Trimming cost V 4 bases and J 0 bases, with 11 bases left between them. This CDR3 has 14 amino acids. The CDR3 sequence: CASSPVADSYEQYF. The CDR3 DNA is TGCGCCAGCAGCCCCGTTGCGGACTCCTACGAGCAGTACTTC.

This clonotype was counted a few times. The V and J genes are TRBV5-1 and TRBJ2-5; 9 bases fit TRBD1. Judging by the DNA end, TRBJ2-7 fits better; the J call may be wrong. The CDR3 length is 13 residues. CDR1 is SGHRS and CDR2 is YFSETQ in the germline V gene. Here the CDR3 reads CASHRDRAYEQYF. CDR3 coding DNA: TGCGCCAGCCACCGGGACAGGGCCTACGAGCAGTACTTC.

The chain combines TRBV20-1 with TRBJ2-5; TRBD2 matches 12 bases. The V and J ends lost 5 bases and 4 bases, in that order; junction bases with no gene match: 2. The length of the CDR3 is 13 residues. CDR1 is DFQATT, CDR2 SNEGSKA, per germline (reference sequence). Here the CDR3 DNA reads TGCAGTGCTTTGACTAGCGGGAGAGAGACCCAGTACTTC. Protein product: CSALTSGRETQYF.

This clonotype came up a few times. The V call is TRBV14, the J call TRBJ2-7, with 9 bases lining up with TRBD2. V lost 0 bases, J lost 4 bases, and 7 bases stayed unmatched. CDR1 SGHDN and CDR2 FVKESK come from the germline V gene. The CDR3 runs to 16 residues. This CDR3 reads CASSQDTIAGAYEQYF. The CDR3 DNA reads TGTGCCAGCAGCCAAGATACAATAGCGGGAGCTTACGAGCAGTACTTC.

V is TRBV9 and J is TRBJ2-5, with 12 bases fitting TRBD2. J was trimmed by 5 bases and V by 3 bases; bases with no gene match: 8. Germline CDR1 is SGDLS and CDR2 is YYNGEE. The CDR3 is made up of 16 amino acids. DNA of the CDR3: TGTGCCAGCAGCGCCCCGACTAGCGGGAGATGGGAGACCCAGTACTTC. This encodes CASSAPTSGRWETQYF.

Comment on this clonotype: This sequence may be a read error, since a much larger clone differs from it by one base. The CDR3 DNA reads TGTGCCAGCACCCTACGGGGGTTGAACAATGAGCAGTACTTC. This sequence encodes CASTLRGLNNEQYF. The rearrangement uses TRBV27 and TRBJ2-5; the D gene is possibly TRBD2 (6 bases). V lost 7 bases to trimming and J lost 11 bases, with 23 bases between them. Germline V gives CDR1 MNHEY, CDR2 SMNVEV (reference sequence). The length of the CDR3 is 14 residues.